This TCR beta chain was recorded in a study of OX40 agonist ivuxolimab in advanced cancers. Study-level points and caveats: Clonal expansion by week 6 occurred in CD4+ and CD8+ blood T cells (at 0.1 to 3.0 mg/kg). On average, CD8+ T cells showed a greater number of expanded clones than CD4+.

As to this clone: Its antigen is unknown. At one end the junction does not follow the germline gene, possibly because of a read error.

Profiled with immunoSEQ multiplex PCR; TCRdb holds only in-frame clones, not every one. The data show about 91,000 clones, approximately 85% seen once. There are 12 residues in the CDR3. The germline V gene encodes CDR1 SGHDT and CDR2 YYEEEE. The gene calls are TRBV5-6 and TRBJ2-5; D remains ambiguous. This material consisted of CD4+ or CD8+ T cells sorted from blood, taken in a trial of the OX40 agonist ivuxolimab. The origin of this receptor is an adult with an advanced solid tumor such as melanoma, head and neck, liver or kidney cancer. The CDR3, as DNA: TGTGCCAGCAGGTGGAGTATTGGCTCAGACCACTTC. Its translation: CASRWSIGSDHF.